This T cell receptor beta chain derives from a study of blood T cell repertoires in COVID-19 (dated by TCRdb to 2018 to 2021). General notes on the study: Collaborator samples came from the United States, Italy and Spain and covered acute and convalescent phases of COVID-19. The prospective study material was composed of cDNA or gDNA derived from T cells, B-cell-depleted T cells, or PBMCs. The dataset comprised deeply sampled blood TCRbeta repertoires from subjects exposed to, actively infected with, or recovered from COVID-19. The repertoires were made available in a free public database intended to serve as a resource for research on the immune response to SARS-CoV-2. Samples came from the ongoing ImmuneRACE study (first 160 participants) plus 1,254 subjects from 6 global collaborators. A de-identified subject ID, COVID-19 status, age in years and sex were almost always included in the sample metadata. HLA class I and class II types, where available, came from metadata supplied by the sample provider rather than from assay-based typing.

The immunoSEQ Assay, a bias-controlled multiplex PCR, was used to amplify TCRbeta CDR3 regions from genomic DNA. For the original study's pipeline: Nucleated cell counts per sample were estimated from amplification of reference gene primers within the assay. Sequence reads were collapsed and filtered to measure the absolute abundance of every unique TCRbeta CDR3 rearrangement. Productive Simpson clonality was computed per sample as the square root of Simpson's diversity index over productive rearrangements. Entries here come from immuneACCESS through TCRdb and include only in-frame sequences with V and J called. Some clones fail to appear in such tables; in the studies checked, an unresolved V gene covers under half of the shortfall, and the cause of the remainder is unknown. Clone size and the V and J calls come from that table; the DNA yielded D and trimming. The sample contains about 280,000 clones, approximately 85% of them found a single time. The ten biggest clones cover over 8% of the sample.

Broader findings and caveats from the paper: The quantity of clinical and demographic metadata differed by source and by participant and was supplied without curation.

As regards this clone: No cognate antigen has been identified for it. Base quality data are lacking; no much larger clone is found one base away.

Each collaborating institution followed its own protocols to collect whole blood in K2EDTA tubes. For TCRbeta analysis, collaborators shipped samples in one of three forms: frozen whole blood, isolated PBMCs, or DNA extracted from either of those sample types. Deletion took 4 bases off V and 5 bases off J, with a span of 19 bases between the germline ends. Looking up the germline V gene yields CDR1 SGHRS and CDR2 YFSETQ. The CDR3, from cysteine to phenylalanine, totals 16 residues. The CDR3 DNA has 48 bases and is translated from base 1. Sequenced: peripheral blood. The clonotype was recovered from a man between 18 and 35 years old with active or convalescent COVID-19. The chain uses TRBV5-1 and TRBJ1-3, with the D gene uncertain. The nucleotide sequence reads TGCGCCAGCAGCCCACAAGCTGGGCTGAATAGAAACACCATATATTTT. Its translation is CASSPQAGLNRNTIYF.